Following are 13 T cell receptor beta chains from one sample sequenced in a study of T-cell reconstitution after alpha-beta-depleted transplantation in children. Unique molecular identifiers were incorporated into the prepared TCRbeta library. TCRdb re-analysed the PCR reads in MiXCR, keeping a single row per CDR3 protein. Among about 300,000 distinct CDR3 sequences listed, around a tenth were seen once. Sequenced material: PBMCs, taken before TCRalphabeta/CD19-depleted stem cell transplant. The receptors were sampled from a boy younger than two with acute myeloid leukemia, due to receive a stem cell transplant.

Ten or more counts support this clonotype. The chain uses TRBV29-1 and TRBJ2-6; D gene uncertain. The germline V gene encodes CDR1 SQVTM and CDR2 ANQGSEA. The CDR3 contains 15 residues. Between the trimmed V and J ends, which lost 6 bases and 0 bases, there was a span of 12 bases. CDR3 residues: CSVDIGPSGANVLTF. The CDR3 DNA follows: TGCAGCGTCGACATCGGACCCTCTGGGGCCAACGTCCTGACTTTC.

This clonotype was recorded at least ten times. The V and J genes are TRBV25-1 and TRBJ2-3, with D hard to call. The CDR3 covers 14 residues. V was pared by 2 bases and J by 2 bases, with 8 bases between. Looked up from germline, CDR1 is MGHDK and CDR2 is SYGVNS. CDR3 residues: CASSELQSTDTQYF. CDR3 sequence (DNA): TGTGCCAGCAGTGAACTACAGTCCACAGATACGCAGTATTTT.

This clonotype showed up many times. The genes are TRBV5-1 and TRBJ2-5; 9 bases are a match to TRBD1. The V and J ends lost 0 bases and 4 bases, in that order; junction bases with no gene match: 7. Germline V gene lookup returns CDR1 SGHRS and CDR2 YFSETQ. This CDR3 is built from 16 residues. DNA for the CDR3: TGCGCCAGCAGCTTGGCCCGGGACAGGGTTCGAGAGACCCAGTACTTC. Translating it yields CASSLARDRVRETQYF.

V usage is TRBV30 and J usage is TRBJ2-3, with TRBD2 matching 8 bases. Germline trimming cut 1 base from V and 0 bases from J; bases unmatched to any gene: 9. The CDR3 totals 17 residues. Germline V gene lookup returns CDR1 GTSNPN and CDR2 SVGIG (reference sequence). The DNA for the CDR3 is TGTGCCTGGAGTGGAACCCTAGCGGGTTTGAGCACAGATACGCAGTATTTT. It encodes CAWSGTLAGLSTDTQYF.

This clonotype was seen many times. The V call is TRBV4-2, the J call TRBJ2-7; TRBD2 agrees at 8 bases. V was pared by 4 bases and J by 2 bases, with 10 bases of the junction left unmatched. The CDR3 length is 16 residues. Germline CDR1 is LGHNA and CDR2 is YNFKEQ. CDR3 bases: TGTGCCAGCAGCCCAACTACTAGCGGAATAACCTACGAGCAGTACTTC. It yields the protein CASSPTTSGITYEQYF.

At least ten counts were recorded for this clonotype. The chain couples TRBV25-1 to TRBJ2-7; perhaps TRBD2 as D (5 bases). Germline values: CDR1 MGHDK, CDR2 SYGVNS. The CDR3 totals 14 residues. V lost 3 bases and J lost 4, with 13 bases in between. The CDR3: CASSEHGVGYEQYF. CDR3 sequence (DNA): TGTGCCAGCAGTGAGCACGGGGTAGGGTACGAGCAGTACTTC.

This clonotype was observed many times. The CDR3 loop reads CASSQGPDRTNTGELFF. The DNA for the CDR3 is TGCGCCAGCAGCCAAGGGCCAGACAGGACGAACACCGGGGAGCTGTTTTTT. The rearrangement uses TRBV4-3 and TRBJ2-2; the D gene is possibly TRBD1 (6 bases). In germline, CDR1 is LGHNA, CDR2 YSLEER. This CDR3 comprises 17 residues. Trimming cost V 1 base and J 0 bases, with 12 bases left between them.

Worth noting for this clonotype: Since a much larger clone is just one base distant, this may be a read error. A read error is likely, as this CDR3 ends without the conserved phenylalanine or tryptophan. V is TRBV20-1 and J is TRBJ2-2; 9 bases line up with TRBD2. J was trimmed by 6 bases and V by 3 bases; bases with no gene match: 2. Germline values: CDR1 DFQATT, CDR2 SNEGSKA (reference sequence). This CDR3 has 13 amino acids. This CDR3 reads CSARRGGSGELFV. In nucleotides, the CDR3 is TGCAGTGCTAGGCGGGGGGGCTCCGGGGAGCTGTTTGTT.

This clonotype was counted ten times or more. CDR3 nucleotides: TGTGCCAGCAGCCAAGACGGACAGGGTACGAACATTCAGTACTTC. Encoded protein: CASSQDGQGTNIQYF. The chain joins TRBV4-2 to TRBJ2-4; 8 bases are shared with TRBD1. From germline, CDR1 is LGHNA and CDR2 YNFKEQ. This CDR3 comprises 15 residues. The ends lost 0 bases at V and 7 bases at J; junction bases unmatched: 5.

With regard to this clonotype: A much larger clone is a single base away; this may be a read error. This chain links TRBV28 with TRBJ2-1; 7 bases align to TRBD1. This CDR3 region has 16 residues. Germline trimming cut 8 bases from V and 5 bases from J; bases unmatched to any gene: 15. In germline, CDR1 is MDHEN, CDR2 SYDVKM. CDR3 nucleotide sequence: TGTGCCAGCGGTCCCCCGACAGGGCGAGAGGACAATGAGCAGTTCTTC. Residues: CASGPPTGREDNEQFF. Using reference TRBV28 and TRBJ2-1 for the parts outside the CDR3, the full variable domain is DVKVTQSSRYLVKRTGEKVFLECVQDMDHENMFWYRQDPGLGLRLIYFSYDVKMKEKGDIPEGYSVSREKKERFSLILESASTNQTSMYLCASGPPTGREDNEQFFGPGTRLTVL.

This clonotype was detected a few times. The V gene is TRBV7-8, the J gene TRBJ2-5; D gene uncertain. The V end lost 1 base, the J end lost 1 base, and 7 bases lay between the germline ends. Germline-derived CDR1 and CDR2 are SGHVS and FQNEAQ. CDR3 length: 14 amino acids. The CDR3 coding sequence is TGTGCCAGCAGCTTAGGCGTAGTCCAAGAGACCCAGTACTTC. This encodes CASSLGVVQETQYF. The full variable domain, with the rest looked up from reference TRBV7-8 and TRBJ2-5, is GAGVSQSPRYKVAKRGQDVALRCDPISGHVSLFWYQQALGQGPEFLTYFQNEAQLDKSGLPSDRFFAERPEGSVSTLKIQRTQQEDSAVYLCASSLGVVQETQYFGPGTRLLVL.

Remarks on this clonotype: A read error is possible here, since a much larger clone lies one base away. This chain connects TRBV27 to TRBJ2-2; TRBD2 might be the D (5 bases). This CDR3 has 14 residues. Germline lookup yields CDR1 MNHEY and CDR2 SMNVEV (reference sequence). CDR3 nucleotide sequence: TGTGCCAGCAGTTTATCTATTCCAACCGGGGAGCCGTTTTTT. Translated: CASSLSIPTGEPFF.

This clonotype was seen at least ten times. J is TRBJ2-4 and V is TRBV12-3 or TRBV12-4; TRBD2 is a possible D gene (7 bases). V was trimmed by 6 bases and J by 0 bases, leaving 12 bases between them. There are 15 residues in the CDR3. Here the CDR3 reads CASSPGGLAKNIQYF. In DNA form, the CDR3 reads TGTGCCAGCAGCCCCGGGGGGCTAGCCAAAAACATTCAGTACTTC.